Sequencing of this T cell receptor beta chain was carried out in a study of blood T cell repertoires in COVID-19. In the study overall: Sample material is recorded as cDNA or gDNA derived from T cells, B-cell-depleted T cells, or PBMCs.

V was clipped by 5 bases and J by 10 bases, with 12 bases between them. The CDR3 runs 11 residues. The V gene's germline CDR1 is DFQATT and CDR2 SNEGSKA (reference sequence). TCRdb's copy holds only in-frame clones and misses some; the assay was immunoSEQ multiplex PCR. Of 15,000 to 20,000 clones in the sample, 85% to 90% were seen once. The clonotype was recovered from a human donor in a cohort sampled during active COVID-19. Sample: peripheral blood. V usage is TRBV20-1 and J usage is TRBJ2-1; no reliable D call. CDR3 loop: CSASRGREQFF. The CDR3 DNA is TGCAGTGCTTCCCGAGGTAGGGAGCAGTTCTTC.